This T cell receptor beta chain comes out of a study of radiotherapy plus CTLA-4 blockade in lung cancer. Whole-study results and caveats: Expansion of tumor-derived TCR clones was observed in blood after radiotherapy plus ipilimumab.

CDR1 is SGHTA, CDR2 FQGTGA, per germline. V was pared by 10 bases and J by 1 base, with 15 bases between. The CDR3 runs to 14 residues. A remark on this clone: Its specificity is unknown.

Measured with immunoSEQ multiplex PCR; TCRdb has only the in-frame clones, and not every one. Here the sample spans about 82,000 clones, 55% to 75% being singletons. This rearrangement joins TRBV7-3 to TRBJ2-3; D unclear. The origin of this receptor is a human donor with non-small cell lung cancer that progressed on radiotherapy plus ipilimumab. Sequencing used peripheral blood, obtained from a patient treated with radiotherapy plus ipilimumab. CDR3 sequence (DNA): TGTGCCACGGAGCTAGGGTTTTGCACAGATACGCAGTATTTT. Encoded protein: CATELGFCTDTQYF.